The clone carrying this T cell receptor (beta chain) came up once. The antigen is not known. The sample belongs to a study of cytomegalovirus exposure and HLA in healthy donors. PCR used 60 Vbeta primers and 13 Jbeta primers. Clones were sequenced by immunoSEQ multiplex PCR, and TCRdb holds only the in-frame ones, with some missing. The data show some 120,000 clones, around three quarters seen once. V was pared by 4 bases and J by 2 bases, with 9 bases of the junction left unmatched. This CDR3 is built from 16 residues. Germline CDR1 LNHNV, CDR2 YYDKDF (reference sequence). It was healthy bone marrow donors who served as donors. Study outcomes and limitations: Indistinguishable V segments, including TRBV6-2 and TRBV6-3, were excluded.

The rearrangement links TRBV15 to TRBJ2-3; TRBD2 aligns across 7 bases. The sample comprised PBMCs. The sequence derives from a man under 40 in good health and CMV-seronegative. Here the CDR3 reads CATSTDLAELTDTQYF. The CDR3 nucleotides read TGTGCCACCAGCACCGATCTAGCGGAACTCACAGATACGCAGTATTTT.